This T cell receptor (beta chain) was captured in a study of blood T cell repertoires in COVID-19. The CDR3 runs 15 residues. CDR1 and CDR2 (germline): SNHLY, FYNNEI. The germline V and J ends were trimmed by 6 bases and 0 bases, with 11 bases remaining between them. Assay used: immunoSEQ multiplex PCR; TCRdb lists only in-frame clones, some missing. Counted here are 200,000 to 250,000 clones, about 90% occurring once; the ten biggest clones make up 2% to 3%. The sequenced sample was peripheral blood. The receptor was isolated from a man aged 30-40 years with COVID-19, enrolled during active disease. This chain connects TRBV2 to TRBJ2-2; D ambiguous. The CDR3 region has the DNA TGTGCCAGCAGGGCAGTGATCGCGAACACCGGGGAGCTGTTTTTT. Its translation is CASRAVIANTGELFF.